Shown below are 20 T cell receptor beta chains from a single sample sequenced in a study of cytomegalovirus exposure and HLA in healthy donors. PCR employed 60 Vbeta and 13 Jbeta primers. TCRdb's table, derived via immunoSEQ multiplex PCR, lists solely in-frame clones and lacks some. The table has fewer than 250,000 clones, roughly 84% seen once. Sequenced sample: PBMCs. Receptors were obtained from a human donor in good health.

The chain couples TRBV29-1 to TRBJ2-1, with a tentative D call TRBD1 (6 bases). The V end lost 5 bases, the J end lost 2 bases, and 13 bases lay between the germline ends. Germline-derived CDR1 and CDR2 are SQVTM and ANQGSEA. The CDR3 sequence is 14 residues long. DNA of the CDR3: TGCAGCGTTCATGACAGGATGACCTACAATGAGCAGTTCTTC. As protein: CSVHDRMTYNEQFF.

This clone has more than one count but fewer than ten. This chain links TRBV7-3 with TRBJ2-1, with TRBD2 as a possible D gene (7 bases). Germline CDR1 reads SGHTA; CDR2 reads FQGTGA. The CDR3 consists of 13 residues. The germline V and J ends were trimmed by 11 bases and 4 bases, with 15 bases remaining between them. In DNA form, the CDR3 reads TGTGCCCCCGGGGGGCGGAATTACAATGAGCAGTTCTTC. It specifies CAPGGRNYNEQFF.

The chain is built from TRBV19 and TRBJ1-1, with 7 bases aligning to TRBD1. This CDR3 contains 16 residues. The V gene's germline CDR1 is LNHDA and CDR2 SQIVND (reference sequence). With 5 bases clipped from V and 8 bases from J, the junction kept 17 bases outside the gene matches. CDR3 DNA: TGTGCCAGTAGTGAAAAATGGGGACAGAGAGGAAGAGAAGCTTTCTTT. Translation gives CASSEKWGQRGREAFF.

The chain recombines TRBV4-2 with TRBJ2-3; TRBD2 matches 11 bases. The germline gives CDR1 LGHNA, CDR2 YNFKEQ. Trimming took 3 bases from V and 4 from J; bases not matched to a gene: 12. CDR3 length equals 18 residues. The CDR3, as DNA: TGTGCCAGCAGCCAGGAGCACGCACTAGCGGGAGCCCCAGATACGCAGTATTTT. Translating it yields CASSQEHALAGAPDTQYF.

This clone was observed a few times. CDR3 residues: CASSLSSGISYNEQFF. In nucleotides, the CDR3 is TGCGCCAGCAGCTTGAGTAGCGGGATTTCCTACAATGAGCAGTTCTTC. The J gene is TRBJ2-1, the V gene TRBV5-1; TRBD2 matches at 8 bases. From germline, CDR1 is SGHRS and CDR2 YFSETQ. The V and J ends lost 1 base and 1 base, in that order; junction bases with no gene match: 4. The CDR3 spans 16 residues. The entire variable domain, with the rest obtained from reference TRBV5-1 and TRBJ2-1, is as follows: KAGVTQTPRYLIKTRGQQVTLSCSPISGHRSVSWYQQTPGQGLQFLFEYFSETQRNKGNFPGRFSGRQFSNSRSEMNVSTLELGDSALYLCASSLSSGISYNEQFFGPGTRLTVL.

This chain connects TRBV27 to TRBJ2-1; TRBD2 matches at 8 bases. V was clipped by 8 bases and J by 8 bases; unmatched bases: 17. CDR1 and CDR2 (germline): MNHEY, SMNVEV (reference sequence). The CDR3 extends over 16 amino acids. As DNA, the CDR3 is TGTGCCAGCGGACCTACCGGGACTAGGCACAAGCATGAGCAGTTCTTC. Translating gives CASGPTGTRHKHEQFF.

The chain links TRBV14 to TRBJ2-7, with 12 bases identical to TRBD2. V trimming: 0 bases; J trimming: 3 bases; junction bases outside the gene matches: 3. Germline loops: CDR1 SGHDN, CDR2 FVKESK. The CDR3 is 16 residues long. DNA of the CDR3: TGTGCCAGCAGCCAAGAGACTAGCGGGAGCAACTACGAGCAGTACTTC. It is translated as CASSQETSGSNYEQYF.

The CDR3 DNA follows: TGTGCCAGCAGCTTGGGGGCTAGCGGGAGAGACTACGAGCAGTACTTC. It encodes CASSLGASGRDYEQYF. This chain links TRBV5-4 with TRBJ2-7; TRBD2 matches at 10 bases. Germline V gene data show CDR1 as SGHNT and CDR2 as YYREEE (reference sequence). Trimming removed 0 bases from V and 3 bases from J; junction bases left unmatched: 6. The CDR3 contains 16 residues. The whole variable domain, remainder taken from reference TRBV5-4 and TRBJ2-7, is ETGVTQSPTHLIKTRGQQVTLRCSSQSGHNTVSWYQQALGQGPQFIFQYYREEENGRGNFPPRFSGLQFPNYSSELNVNALELDDSALYLCASSLGASGRDYEQYFGPGTRLTVT.

The CDR3: CASRMGSTGGQDTQYF. The CDR3 bases are TGCGCCAGCAGGATGGGCTCTACGGGAGGGCAAGATACGCAGTATTTT. This chain connects TRBV10-2 to TRBJ2-3; TRBD2 aligns across 8 bases. Unmatched junction bases numbered 13, after V lost 6 bases and J lost 5 bases. The CDR3 consists of 16 residues. Germline-derived CDR1 and CDR2 are WSHSY and SAAADI.

V is TRBV19 and J is TRBJ1-2; TRBD1 matches at 9 bases. CDR3 size: 13 residues. J was trimmed by 9 bases and V by 7 bases; bases with no gene match: 9. Germline CDR1 and CDR2: LNHDA and SQIVND (reference sequence). CDR3 in amino acids: CASTLGQGGRYTF. The DNA of the CDR3 is TGTGCCAGTACCCTGGGACAGGGCGGGCGCTACACCTTC. Based on the CDR3 plus reference TRBV19 and TRBJ1-2, the full variable domain is DGGITQSPKYLFRKEGQNVTLSCEQNLNHDAMYWYRQDPGQGLRLIYYSQIVNDFQKGDIAEGYSVSREKKESFPLTVTSAQKNPTAFYLCASTLGQGGRYTFGSGTRLTVV.

Regarding this clone: Other nucleotide sequences in the sample specify the same CDR3. The chain carries TRBV18 and TRBJ2-5; 7 nucleotides agree with TRBD1. Germline lookup yields CDR1 KGHSH and CDR2 LQKENI. This CDR3 comprises 15 residues. With V trimmed by 4 bases and J by 2 bases, 7 bases remained unmatched. Written as DNA, the CDR3 is TGTGCCAGCTCACGACAACGGACAGGTCAAGAGACCCAGTACTTC. Translating it yields CASSRQRTGQETQYF.

The rearrangement uses TRBV30 and TRBJ2-1; TRBD2 matches 8 bases. The germline V gene has CDR1 GTSNPN and CDR2 SVGIG (reference sequence). This CDR3 has 14 amino acids. The junction had 6 bases not matched to a gene; V was cut back by 3 bases and J by 5 bases. CDR3 sequence (DNA): TGTGCCTGGAGAGATGGGACTAGGGACAATGAGCAGTTCTTC. It is translated as CAWRDGTRDNEQFF. Drawing the rest from reference TRBV30 and TRBJ2-1, the complete variable domain is SQTIHQWPATLVQPVGSPLSLECTVEGTSNPNLYWYRQAAGRGLQLLFYSVGIGQISSEVPQNLSASRPQDRQFILSSKKLLLSDSGFYLCAWRDGTRDNEQFFGPGTRLTVL.

V is TRBV6-1 and J is TRBJ1-1; D gene ambiguous. This CDR3 comprises 12 residues. Germline V gene lookup returns CDR1 MNHNS and CDR2 SASEGT. Trimming pared 4 bases from V and 4 bases from J, leaving 7 bases between. The CDR3, as DNA: TGTGCCAGCAGTGCCGTGAGCACTGAAGCTTTCTTT. Translation: CASSAVSTEAFF.

The chain employs TRBV6-1 and TRBJ2-7, with TRBD1 as a possible D gene (5 bases). CDR1 MNHNS and CDR2 SASEGT come from the germline V gene. The CDR3 sequence is 19 residues long. V lost 1 base and J 2 bases, leaving 24 bases between the germline ends. For the CDR3, the DNA is TGTGCCAGCAGTGAAGGTTTGGGCCGGACACAGCCCCTAACCTACGAGCAGTACTTC. Residues: CASSEGLGRTQPLTYEQYF.

The chain uses TRBV4-1 and TRBJ1-5, with unresolved D. This CDR3 is 17 amino acids long. Trimming took off 1 base at V and 0 bases at J, with 13 bases between the two ends. The germline CDR1 and CDR2 sequences are MGHRA and YSYEKL. The CDR3 reads CASSQVTLLYSNQPQHF. Here the CDR3 DNA reads TGCGCCAGCAGCCAAGTGACTCTCCTTTATAGCAATCAGCCCCAGCATTTT.

This chain joins TRBV7-2 and TRBJ2-5; 8 bases fit TRBD1. V trimming: 1 base; J trimming: 7 bases; junction bases outside the gene matches: 11. Per the germline V gene, CDR1 is SGHTA and CDR2 is FQGNSA. The CDR3 is 16 amino acids. CDR3 coding DNA: TGTGCCAGCAGCTTAGATCTGTCAGGGGGCGATCGGACCCAGTACTTC. It codes for CASSLDLSGGDRTQYF.

This clone was detected a few times. The rearrangement uses TRBV5-1 and TRBJ2-7; 11 bases match TRBD2. The J segment lost 3 bases and the V segment lost 2 bases, leaving 7 bases of the junction unmatched. Germline V CDR1 and CDR2: SGHRS, YFSETQ. The CDR3 has 16 residues. The CDR3 here is CASSLQLAGEVYEQYF. CDR3 DNA: TGCGCCAGCAGCTTACAACTAGCGGGAGAGGTCTACGAGCAGTACTTC. Looking up the rest from reference TRBV5-1 and TRBJ2-7 gives the full variable domain: KAGVTQTPRYLIKTRGQQVTLSCSPISGHRSVSWYQQTPGQGLQFLFEYFSETQRNKGNFPGRFSGRQFSNSRSEMNVSTLELGDSALYLCASSLQLAGEVYEQYFGPGTRLTVT.

The chain recombines TRBV7-2 with TRBJ2-2; the match to TRBD2 covers 7 bases. CDR1 is SGHTA and CDR2 is FQGNSA in the germline V gene. After removal of 1 base from V and 7 bases from J, the junction contained 6 bases not matched to a gene. This CDR3 contains 15 residues. The CDR3 nucleotides read TGTGCCAGCAGCTTAGATAGCGGGTTGGGCGGGGAGCTGTTTTTT. It yields the protein CASSLDSGLGGELFF. The full variable domain, its missing parts supplied by reference TRBV7-2 and TRBJ2-2, is GAGVSQSPSNKVTEKGKDVELRCDPISGHTALYWYRQSLGQGLEFLIYFQGNSAPDKSGLPSDRFSAERTGGSVSTLTIQRTQQEDSAVYLCASSLDSGLGGELFFGEGSRLTVL.

The V and J genes are TRBV5-1 and TRBJ2-5; D possibly corresponds to TRBD1 (6 bases). Germline CDR1 is SGHRS and CDR2 is YFSETQ. The CDR3 is 15 residues long. V lost 0 bases and J lost 5, with 14 bases in between. The CDR3 region has the DNA TGCGCCAGCAGCTTGGGACAGGCCCGACGGGAGACCCAGTACTTC. Protein product: CASSLGQARRETQYF.

There are a few counts of this clone. The V call is TRBV5-1, the J call TRBJ2-7; TRBD2 agrees at 7 bases. The CDR3 runs 15 residues. Germline loops: CDR1 SGHRS, CDR2 YFSETQ. V was clipped by 0 bases and J by 7 bases; unmatched bases: 10. The CDR3 spells CASSLVGREAGEQYF. CDR3 DNA: TGCGCCAGCAGCTTGGTAGGACGGGAGGCGGGGGAGCAGTACTTC.